The text below deals with one T cell receptor beta chain. V shed 6 bases, J shed 3 bases, and the junction held 2 bases outside the gene matches. The CDR3 covers 12 residues. Germline-derived CDR1 and CDR2 are MGHDK and SYGVNS. This table comes from immunoSEQ multiplex PCR, and its TCRdb copy is limited to in-frame clones, with some not included. The sample includes over 100,000 clones, around nine tenths seen only once; the top ten take about 3.2%. This specimen belongs to a study of control samples from healthy donors and cancer patients. The clonotype was recovered from a man between 45 and 60 years old in good health. The sequenced sample was blood. The chain uses TRBV25-1 and TRBJ2-7; 7 nucleotides align to TRBD1. CDR3 amino acids: CASRDRFYEQYF. CDR3 DNA sequence: TGTGCCAGCAGGGACAGGTTCTACGAGCAGTACTTC.